This T cell receptor (beta chain) was profiled in a study of blood T cells in healthy people across ages. Study-wide points: Long-lived donors exceeded aged donors in naive CD4+ cells and diversity. The study could not conclusively compare naive and antigen-experienced cells, given its unsorted PBMCs.

There are 14 residues in the CDR3. CDR1 and CDR2 from the germline V gene are SEHNR and FQNEAQ (reference sequence). V was cut by 5 bases and J by 3 bases, with 11 bases left in between. For this clonotype: What it binds is unknown.

It was with a sample-barcoded 5' primer and a J-beta primer mix that a second PCR of about 6 to 12 cycles was run. TCRdb redid the calling of the 5' RACE reads with MiXCR, one entry per CDR3 protein. Here the sample spans 1,800,000 or so distinct CDR3 sequences, 30% to 40% being singletons. The specimen was blood. The sequence derives from a human donor in good health. The V and J genes are TRBV7-9 and TRBJ1-3; D possibly corresponds to TRBD1 (5 bases). CDR3 protein: CASSPGASGNTIYF. The CDR3, as DNA: TGTGCCAGCAGCCCCGGGGCGAGTGGAAACACCATATATTTT. Looking up the rest from reference TRBV7-9 and TRBJ1-3 gives the full variable domain: DTGVSQNPRHKITKRGQNVTFRCDPISEHNRLYWYRQTLGQGPEFLTYFQNEAQLEKSRLLSDRFSAERPKGSFSTLEIQRTEQGDSAMYLCASSPGASGNTIYFGEGSWLTVV.